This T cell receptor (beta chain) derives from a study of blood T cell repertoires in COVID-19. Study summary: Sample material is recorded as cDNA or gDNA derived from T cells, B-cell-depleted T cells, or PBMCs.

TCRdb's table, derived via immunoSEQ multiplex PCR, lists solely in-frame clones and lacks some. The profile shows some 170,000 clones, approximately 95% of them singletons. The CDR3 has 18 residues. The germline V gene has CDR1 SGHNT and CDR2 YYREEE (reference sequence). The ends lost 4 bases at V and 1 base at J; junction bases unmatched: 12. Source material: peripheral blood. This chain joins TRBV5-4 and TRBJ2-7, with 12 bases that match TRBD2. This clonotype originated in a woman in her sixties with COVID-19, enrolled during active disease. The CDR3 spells CASSPTGPTSGGSYEQYF. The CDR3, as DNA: TGTGCCAGCAGCCCGACGGGCCCCACTAGCGGGGGGTCCTACGAGCAGTACTTC.